The 29 T cell receptor beta chains below all came from one sample that was sequenced in a study of T cells in Graves' hyperthyroidism and ophthalmopathy. RNA transcripts served as the template for amplifying TCR beta CDR3 regions. When the TCR CDR3 underwent first-round RT-PCR, the HTBI primer set was used. TCRdb independently ran MiXCR on the multiplex PCR reads; one entry per CDR3 protein. The sample has about 840,000 distinct CDR3 sequences, roughly 40% seen once. The source material was blood. These receptors were taken from a man between 18 and 29 years old with Graves' hyperthyroidism.

This chain uses TRBV6-6 with TRBJ1-3, with D unclear. The CDR3 totals 14 residues. Trimming cost V 5 bases and J 4 bases, with 12 bases left between them. The germline gives CDR1 MNHNY, CDR2 SVGAGI (reference sequence). CDR3 region: CASSPGLWGNTIYF. In DNA form, the CDR3 reads TGTGCCAGCAGTCCGGGTCTGTGGGGAAACACCATATATTTT.

The chain links TRBV10-3 to TRBJ1-5; D ambiguous. The CDR3 extends over 13 amino acids. Between the trimmed V and J ends, which lost 5 bases and 5 bases, there was a span of 10 bases. Germline loops: CDR1 ENHRY, CDR2 SYGVKD. The CDR3 spells CAISSYKDQPQHF. In DNA, the CDR3 is TGTGCCATCAGTTCATACAAAGATCAGCCCCAGCATTTT.

Worth noting for this clonotype: A much larger clone differs by one base, so this may be a read error. J is TRBJ2-6 and V is TRBV19, with D perhaps matching TRBD1 (5 bases). CDR3 length: 16 amino acids. Germline lookup yields CDR1 LNHDA and CDR2 SQIVND (reference sequence). The CDR3 nucleotides read TGTGCCAGTAGTCCCTCCCGGTTCTCTGGGGCCAACGTCCTGGCTTTC. Protein sequence: CASSPSRFSGANVLAF. Complete variable domain (other parts from reference TRBV19 and TRBJ2-6): DGGITQSPKYLFRKEGQNVTLSCEQNLNHDAMYWYRQDPGQGLRLIYYSQIVNDFQKGDIAEGYSVSREKKESFPLTVTSAQKNPTAFYLCASSPSRFSGANVLAFGAGSRLTVL.

For this clonotype: A read error may be the cause here, since a much bigger clone is one base away. The chain recombines TRBV7-9 with TRBJ1-1, with a weak D call TRBD1 (6 bases). This CDR3 has 14 amino acids. Germline V lookup: CDR1 SEHNR, CDR2 FQNEAQ (reference sequence). The CDR3 reads CASSLGTGMAEALF. The DNA of the CDR3 is TGTGCCAGCAGCTTAGGTACAGGGATGGCTGAAGCTCTCTTT.

This clonotype was seen just once. The V and J genes are TRBV6-5 and TRBJ2-7; D unclear. This CDR3 has 14 amino acids. The V gene's germline CDR1 is MNHEY and CDR2 SVGAGI. V lost 2 bases and J lost 2, with 10 bases in between. In DNA, the CDR3 is TGTGCCAGCAGTTACGGGTCGATTCCCTACGAGCAGTACTTC. It yields the protein CASSYGSIPYEQYF.

In its sample, this clonotype was seen a few times. This sequence joins TRBV29-1 and TRBJ1-2, with D possibly matching TRBD1 (5 bases). Germline CDR1 SQVTM, CDR2 ANQGSEA. The CDR3 length is 12 residues. With 7 bases removed from V and 6 bases from J, the gap between germline ends came to 15 bases. CDR3 protein: CSALGQGDGYTF. The DNA for the CDR3 is TGCAGCGCCCTTGGGCAGGGAGATGGCTACACCTTC.

This clonotype was seen at least ten times. The rearrangement uses TRBV19 and TRBJ1-5; 10 nucleotides align to TRBD1. V was clipped by 4 bases and J by 4 bases; unmatched bases: 10. This CDR3 contains 17 residues. CDR1 and CDR2 (germline): LNHDA, SQIVND (reference sequence). The CDR3 nucleotides read TGTGCCAGTAGTAGAGATATGGGACAGGGGAGTAATCAGCCCCAGCATTTT. Translated: CASSRDMGQGSNQPQHF. The full variable domain, completed using reference TRBV19 and TRBJ1-5, is DGGITQSPKYLFRKEGQNVTLSCEQNLNHDAMYWYRQDPGQGLRLIYYSQIVNDFQKGDIAEGYSVSREKKESFPLTVTSAQKNPTAFYLCASSRDMGQGSNQPQHFGDGTRLSIL.

This clonotype has a count of ten or more. The J gene is TRBJ1-1, the V gene TRBV9; the D is unclear. CDR1 SGDLS and CDR2 YYNGEE come from the germline V gene. V dropped 3 bases and J dropped 8 bases, with 11 bases sitting between them. The length of the CDR3 is 12 residues. The CDR3 loop reads CASSAYEDEAFF. In DNA, the CDR3 is TGTGCCAGCAGCGCCTACGAGGACGAAGCTTTCTTT. The full variable domain, with the rest looked up from reference TRBV9 and TRBJ1-1, is DSGVTQTPKHLITATGQRVTLRCSPRSGDLSVYWYQQSLDQGLQFLIQYYNGEERAKGNILERFSAQQFPDLHSELNLSSLELGDSALYFCASSAYEDEAFFGQGTRLTVV.

With respect to this clonotype: A read error is possible here, since a much larger clone lies one base away. The chain uses TRBV29-1 and TRBJ2-7; D gene ambiguous. V lost 4 bases and J lost 1, with 8 bases in between. The CDR3 sequence is 12 residues long. Germline lookup yields CDR1 SQVTM and CDR2 ANQGSEA. DNA for the CDR3: TGCAGCGTTGTGGACGGTTCCTACGAGCAGTACTTC. It codes for CSVVDGSYEQYF.

This clonotype was counted a few times. V is TRBV5-6 and J is TRBJ2-5, with D perhaps TRBD1 (6 bases). Germline V CDR1 and CDR2: SGHDT, YYEEEE. V gave up 4 bases and J gave up 3 bases, with 13 bases separating them. This CDR3 has 14 amino acids. The CDR3 region has the DNA TGTGCCAGCAGCCACAGGGTCAGGGAAGAGACCCAGTACTTC. Translation: CASSHRVREETQYF.

With respect to this clonotype: This may be a read error, as it is one base from a much larger clone. The rearrangement joins TRBV6-1 to TRBJ1-6; 7 bases map to TRBD1. There are 15 residues in the CDR3. CDR1 MNHNS and CDR2 SASEGT come from the germline V gene. In DNA form, the CDR3 reads TGTGCCAGCAGTAAAGACAGGGAGGGTAATTCACCCCCCCACTTT. Protein sequence: CASSKDREGNSPPHF.

This clonotype was recorded at least ten times. The rearrangement joins TRBV6-5 to TRBJ2-7, with TRBD2 matching over 7 bases. This CDR3 has 11 residues. The germline V gene encodes CDR1 MNHEY and CDR2 SVGAGI. The ends lost 9 bases at V and 4 bases at J; junction bases unmatched: 3. The CDR3 bases are TGTGCCAGTAGACTAGCTTACGAGCAGTACTTC. This translates into CASRLAYEQYF.

This clonotype was detected many times. The DNA for the CDR3 is TGTGCCAGCAAGTACAGGGTGGGCGACAATCAGCCCCAGCATTTT. Translation: CASKYRVGDNQPQHF. The chain is built from TRBV2 and TRBJ1-5, with D perhaps TRBD1 (6 bases). Per germline, CDR1 SNHLY and CDR2 FYNNEI. Trimming pared 7 bases from V and 3 bases from J, leaving 16 bases between. This CDR3 is 15 amino acids long.

The count of this clonotype is one. Written as DNA, the CDR3 is TGTGCCAGTAGAGTCCCGGGACAGGGGGATGGAGAGACCCAGTACTTC. Protein product: CASRVPGQGDGETQYF. The chain recombines TRBV19 with TRBJ2-5; 11 positions agree with TRBD1. CDR3 size: 16 residues. CDR1 LNHDA and CDR2 SQIVND come from the germline V gene (reference sequence). V dropped 6 bases and J dropped 4; count of bases not matched to a gene: 10.

There are many counts of this clonotype. This chain links TRBV9 with TRBJ1-2; TRBD1 might be the D (6 bases). The CDR3 loop spans 13 amino acids. Trimming took 0 bases from V and 8 from J, leaving 11 bases between them. Germline CDR1 is SGDLS and CDR2 is YYNGEE. The CDR3 DNA is TGTGCCAGCAGCGTAGCCCCAGGGGAGGGCTACACCTTC. As protein: CASSVAPGEGYTF.

This clonotype appeared once. Its ends do not fully match the called genes, so a read error is possible. This sequence joins TRBV5-1 and TRBJ1-5, with D possibly being TRBD1 (5 bases). The CDR3 extends over 17 amino acids. Per germline, CDR1 SGHRS and CDR2 YFSETQ. Here the CDR3 reads CASSSSGEGYSNQPQHF. DNA of the CDR3: TGTGCCAGCAGCTCCTCCGGGGAGGGGTACAGCAATCAGCCCCAGCATTTT.

The chain couples TRBV7-3 to TRBJ2-7; D uncertain. The length of the CDR3 is 12 residues. Trimming left V 5 bases short and J 3 bases short, with 8 bases between. Germline V gives CDR1 SGHTA, CDR2 FQGTGA. CDR3 protein: CASSPPNYEQYF. The CDR3 DNA follows: TGTGCCAGCAGCCCACCTAACTACGAGCAGTACTTC.

This clonotype appeared many times. V and J are TRBV20-1 and TRBJ1-3; D is ambiguous. The CDR3 consists of 14 residues. Germline values: CDR1 DFQATT, CDR2 SNEGSKA (reference sequence). The V end was cut by 6 bases, the J end by 8 bases, with 20 bases between. In DNA form, the CDR3 reads TGCAGTGCCGCGGGGATCGGGCGGATGGACACCATATATTTT. This gives the protein CSAAGIGRMDTIYF.

A few counts support this clonotype. V usage is TRBV25-1 and J usage is TRBJ2-1; D remains unclear. CDR1 and CDR2 from the germline V gene are MGHDK and SYGVNS. The V gene lost 5 bases and the J gene lost 1 base, with 9 bases spanning the gap. CDR3 length: 14 amino acids. DNA of the CDR3: TGTGCCAGCAGTCCCCGGCGATCCTACAATGAGCAGTTCTTC. Protein sequence: CASSPRRSYNEQFF.

This clonotype turned up a few times. This chain connects TRBV7-9 to TRBJ2-2; TRBD1 or TRBD2 may be the D gene (6 bases each). Trimming took 1 base from V and 4 from J, leaving 13 bases between them. Germline-derived CDR1 and CDR2 are SEHNR and FQNEAQ (reference sequence). CDR3 size: 16 residues. The DNA for the CDR3 is TGTGCCAGCAGCTTAGACCGGGGGCGCGCCACCGGGGAGCTGTTTTTT. Protein product: CASSLDRGRATGELFF.

This clonotype has a handful of counts. The genes are TRBV9 and TRBJ2-7; TRBD2 agrees at 8 bases. The junction had 9 bases not matched to a gene; V was cut back by 0 bases and J by 7 bases. CDR1 and CDR2 from the germline V gene are SGDLS and YYNGEE. The CDR3 is 15 residues long. The CDR3 is CASSVVGSGEGEQYF. The CDR3 region has the DNA TGTGCCAGCAGCGTAGTGGGTAGCGGGGAAGGGGAGCAGTACTTC. The variable domain in full, with the rest retrieved from reference TRBV9 and TRBJ2-7, is DSGVTQTPKHLITATGQRVTLRCSPRSGDLSVYWYQQSLDQGLQFLIQYYNGEERAKGNILERFSAQQFPDLHSELNLSSLELGDSALYFCASSVVGSGEGEQYFGPGTRLTVT.

The genes are TRBV5-1 and TRBJ2-5; D might be TRBD1 (5 bases). V was pared by 4 bases and J by 5 bases, with 27 bases between. The germline gives CDR1 SGHRS, CDR2 YFSETQ. The CDR3 consists of 18 residues. CDR3 in amino acids: CASSQDTPGRVTRETQYF. The CDR3 region has the DNA TGCGCCAGCAGCCAAGATACCCCGGGCAGGGTTACGAGGGAGACCCAGTACTTC.

This clonotype was detected a few times. The V and J genes are TRBV7-9 and TRBJ2-5, with D uncertain. Germline values: CDR1 SEHNR, CDR2 FQNEAQ (reference sequence). The CDR3 contains 13 residues. V was pared by 6 bases and J by 3 bases, with 11 bases between. The CDR3 protein is CASRLQSKETQYF. CDR3 bases: TGTGCCAGCAGATTACAATCCAAAGAGACCCAGTACTTC.

This clonotype was detected many times. The rearrangement uses TRBV20-1 and TRBJ1-2; 7 nucleotides align to TRBD1. Germline CDR1 and CDR2: DFQATT and SNEGSKA (reference sequence). Unmatched junction bases numbered 8, after V lost 6 bases and J lost 1 base. The CDR3 contains 14 residues. CDR3 loop: CSASGGQINYGYTF. CDR3 bases: TGCAGTGCCTCAGGGGGACAGATTAACTATGGCTACACCTTC.

The chain recombines TRBV19 with TRBJ2-7; possibly TRBD2 for D (6 bases). Germline V gives CDR1 LNHDA, CDR2 SQIVND (reference sequence). This CDR3 is 15 amino acids long. V gave up 6 bases and J gave up 2 bases, with 17 bases separating them. CDR3 sequence (DNA): TGTGCCAGTAGCGGGCAGACTGCGGGGACCTACGAGCAGTACTTC. The encoded protein is CASSGQTAGTYEQYF.

Many counts were recorded for this clonotype. The chain links TRBV2 to TRBJ1-1; 8 positions match TRBD1. Germline-derived CDR1 and CDR2 are SNHLY and FYNNEI. V was clipped by 6 bases and J by 6 bases; unmatched bases: 6. The CDR3 runs 13 residues. The CDR3 DNA reads as TGTGCCAGCAGCACCGACAGGGGTTCTGAAGCTTTCTTT. Translation: CASSTDRGSEAFF. The full variable domain, with the rest looked up from reference TRBV2 and TRBJ1-1, is EPEVTQTPSHQVTQMGQEVILRCVPISNHLYFYWYRQILGQKVEFLVSFYNNEISEKSEIFDDQFSVERPDGSNFTLKIRSTKLEDSAMYFCASSTDRGSEAFFGQGTRLTVV.

In this sample, this clonotype turned up a few times. This sequence joins TRBV5-8 and TRBJ1-1, with 7 positions matching TRBD1. This CDR3 comprises 13 residues. With V trimmed by 7 bases and J by 1 base, 4 bases remained unmatched. The germline V gene encodes CDR1 SGHTS and CDR2 YDEGEE. The CDR3 nucleotides are TGTGCCAGCGCGGACAGGAAGAACACTGAAGCTTTCTTT. Protein sequence: CASADRKNTEAFF.

The V call is TRBV7-9, the J call TRBJ2-5; D perhaps matches TRBD1 (6 bases). V lost 3 bases to trimming and J lost 5 bases, with 13 bases between them. The CDR3 length is 14 residues. Germline CDR1 SEHNR, CDR2 FQNEAQ (reference sequence). CDR3 protein: CASSFSRGYETQYF. CDR3 coding DNA: TGTGCCAGCAGCTTTAGCAGGGGTTACGAGACCCAGTACTTC.

Note on this clonotype: This clone may be a read error of a much larger clone one base away. The chain combines TRBV10-3 with TRBJ1-4; D is unresolved. Germline-derived CDR1 and CDR2 are ENHRY and SYGVKD. The CDR3 is made up of 16 amino acids. DNA of the CDR3: TGTGCCGTCAGTGTGGCGGGTGGAGCAACTAATGAAAAACTGTTTTTT. Protein sequence: CAVSVAGGATNEKLFF.